The next 30 T cell receptor beta chains were all read from a single sample in a study of control samples from healthy donors and cancer patients. Sequencing used immunoSEQ multiplex PCR; TCRdb keeps in-frame clones, though not all of them. This repertoire shows 60,000 to 75,000 clones, over 75% found once; its top ten account for under 30%. Material for sequencing was blood. These receptors originate from a man aged 45-65 years in good health.

This clone was seen just once. The genes are TRBV7-2 and TRBJ1-6; D not resolved. This CDR3 has 14 residues. Germline CDR1 reads SGHTA; CDR2 reads FQGNSA. V was clipped by 5 bases and J by 9 bases, with 14 bases between them. The CDR3 bases are TGTGCCAGCAGCGGACGGGTGACAAGTTCACCCCTCCACTTT. Protein product: CASSGRVTSSPLHF.

The V gene is TRBV30, the J gene TRBJ1-6, with no clear D. Deletions cut 8 bases from V and 2 bases from J, with 10 bases between. Germline V gene lookup returns CDR1 GTSNPN and CDR2 SVGIG (reference sequence). The CDR3 is made up of 13 amino acids. The CDR3, as DNA: TGTGCCGCCACCCGGACCTATAATTCACCCCTCCACTTT. Translation: CAATRTYNSPLHF.

The rearrangement uses TRBV11-2 and TRBJ1-5, with a possible D match to TRBD1 (5 bases). Germline V gene sequence: CDR1 SGHAT, CDR2 FQNNGV. V lost 4 bases and J lost 7, with 14 bases in between. The CDR3 has 14 residues. The CDR3 DNA reads TGTGCCAGCAGCTCGGCAGGGCCCACGCAGCCCCAGCATTTT. It encodes CASSSAGPTQPQHF.

The rearrangement joins TRBV7-8 to TRBJ2-7; D uncertain. The CDR3 is 15 amino acids. The germline V gene has CDR1 SGHVS and CDR2 FQNEAQ. Deletions cut 1 base from V and 0 bases from J, with 10 bases between. CDR3 residues: CASSLEFSSSYEQYF. Written as DNA, the CDR3 is TGTGCCAGCAGCTTAGAATTTAGCAGCTCCTACGAGCAGTACTTC.

This clone was found once. This chain joins TRBV18 and TRBJ1-1; D not resolved. Between the trimmed V and J ends, which lost 4 bases and 7 bases, there was a span of 13 bases. The CDR3 is 13 residues long. Germline values: CDR1 KGHSH, CDR2 LQKENI. The DNA of the CDR3 is TGTGCCAGCTCACGAGAGGACGCTTATGAAGCTTTCTTT. It codes for CASSREDAYEAFF.

V is TRBV19 and J is TRBJ1-2, with 10 bases lining up with TRBD1. The V gene end was trimmed by 2 bases and the J gene end by 0 bases; junction bases not matched to a gene: 9. The CDR3 loop spans 18 amino acids. Per the germline V gene, CDR1 is LNHDA and CDR2 is SQIVND (reference sequence). The CDR3 is CASSIRDRGLRANYGYTF. The CDR3 coding sequence is TGTGCCAGTAGTATACGTGACAGGGGGCTTCGGGCTAACTATGGCTACACCTTC.

This chain joins TRBV7-6 and TRBJ2-3; 7 bases are a match to TRBD1. Per germline, CDR1 SGHVS and CDR2 FNYEAQ. The V gene end was trimmed by 1 base and the J gene end by 3 bases; junction bases not matched to a gene: 1. CDR3 length: 14 residues. For the CDR3, the DNA is TGTGCCAGCAGCTTAGGACAGGGTACAGATACGCAGTATTTT. Amino acids: CASSLGQGTDTQYF.

This chain uses TRBV10-2 with TRBJ2-7; D ambiguous. Germline assignment: CDR1 WSHSY and CDR2 SAAADI. This CDR3 spans 12 amino acids. Trimming took off 6 bases at V and 4 bases at J, with 10 bases between the two ends. The CDR3 loop is CASSPNGYEQYF. CDR3 sequence (DNA): TGCGCCAGCAGCCCCAATGGGTACGAGCAGTACTTC.

On this clone itself: Distinct nucleotide sequences in the sample also encode this CDR3. This chain uses TRBV9 with TRBJ2-2, with 7 nucleotides matching TRBD1. The CDR3 loop spans 14 amino acids. V lost 4 bases and J lost 1; bases outside the gene matches: 1. CDR1 is SGDLS and CDR2 is YYNGEE in the germline V gene. CDR3 sequence reads: CASSPGGNTGELFF. In nucleotides, the CDR3 is TGTGCCAGCAGCCCAGGGGGGAACACCGGGGAGCTGTTTTTT. Variable domain in full (rest from reference TRBV9 and TRBJ2-2): DSGVTQTPKHLITATGQRVTLRCSPRSGDLSVYWYQQSLDQGLQFLIQYYNGEERAKGNILERFSAQQFPDLHSELNLSSLELGDSALYFCASSPGGNTGELFFGEGSRLTVL.

This chain connects TRBV28 to TRBJ2-2; no reliable D call. Germline assignment: CDR1 MDHEN and CDR2 SYDVKM. This CDR3 has 16 residues. Between the trimmed V and J ends, which lost 1 base and 7 bases, there was a span of 16 bases. CDR3 residues: CASSLSSRRYGGELFF. In DNA, the CDR3 is TGTGCCAGCAGTTTATCGTCCCGCAGATACGGCGGGGAGCTGTTTTTT.

The rearrangement links TRBV6-2 or TRBV6-3 to TRBJ2-7, with 8 bases that match TRBD2. Germline CDR1 MNHEY, CDR2 SVGEGT. The V and J ends lost 6 bases and 3 bases, in that order; junction bases with no gene match: 7. This CDR3 region has 14 residues. The CDR3 loop is CASSEASGFYEQYF. The CDR3 coding sequence is TGTGCCAGCAGCGAGGCTAGCGGGTTCTACGAGCAGTACTTC.

The chain uses TRBV10-3 and TRBJ1-5, with D unclear. The CDR3 totals 14 residues. The V end was cut by 8 bases, the J end by 0 bases, with 11 bases between. The germline CDR1 and CDR2 sequences are ENHRY and SYGVKD. CDR3 amino acids: CAIRSGVSNQPQHF. The CDR3 region has the DNA TGTGCCATCCGCTCTGGGGTTAGCAATCAGCCCCAGCATTTT.

The count of this clone is one. The chain links TRBV3-1 (or the pseudogene TRBV3-2) to TRBJ1-3; D is uncertain. The germline V gene has CDR1 LGHDT and CDR2 YNNKEL (reference sequence). Trimming cost V 1 base and J 2 bases, with 12 bases left between them. The CDR3 spans 16 residues. CDR3 in amino acids: CASSQGWVLPGNTIYF. The DNA of the CDR3 is TGTGCCAGCAGCCAAGGTTGGGTACTTCCTGGAAACACCATATATTTT.

This rearrangement joins TRBV19 to TRBJ2-2; D is possibly TRBD1 (5 bases). Germline V gene lookup returns CDR1 LNHDA and CDR2 SQIVND (reference sequence). V lost 3 bases and J 3 bases, leaving 11 bases between the germline ends. The CDR3 totals 15 residues. Here the CDR3 DNA reads TGTGCCAGTAGTATCAGCAGGGTGGACACCGGGGAGCTGTTTTTT. It specifies CASSISRVDTGELFF.

A few counts support this clone. The chain employs TRBV7-9 and TRBJ2-7; tentatively, D is TRBD1 or TRBD2 (5 bases each). The CDR3 is 14 residues long. Trimming stripped 5 bases from V and 6 bases from J, with 17 bases between. Germline-derived CDR1 and CDR2 are SEHNR and FQNEAQ (reference sequence). CDR3 nucleotides: TGTGCCAGCAGCCCCTACGTAGGGACCGGCGAGCAGTACTTC. Amino acid sequence: CASSPYVGTGEQYF.

The V call is TRBV3-1 (or the pseudogene TRBV3-2), the J call TRBJ2-5; either TRBD1 or TRBD2 may supply D (5 bases each). From germline, CDR1 is LGHDT and CDR2 YNNKEL (reference sequence). The CDR3 is made up of 13 amino acids. Trimming took 4 bases from V and 5 from J, leaving 11 bases between them. The CDR3 bases are TGTGCCAGCAGCCGGGGGTTGCAGGAGACCCAGTACTTC. Amino acids: CASSRGLQETQYF.

The V call is TRBV3-1 (or the pseudogene TRBV3-2), the J call TRBJ2-1, with D unresolved. The CDR3 contains 13 residues. In germline, CDR1 is LGHDT, CDR2 YNNKEL (reference sequence). V lost 8 bases, J lost 9 bases, and 17 bases lay in between. CDR3 in amino acids: CASGPPGLGEQFF. As DNA, the CDR3 is TGTGCCAGCGGACCGCCGGGCCTCGGTGAGCAGTTCTTC.

The chain uses TRBV19 and TRBJ1-2; tentatively, D is TRBD1 (5 bases). The CDR3 is 14 amino acids. The germline gives CDR1 LNHDA, CDR2 SQIVND (reference sequence). V gave up 6 bases and J gave up 0 bases, with 11 bases separating them. CDR3 DNA: TGTGCCAGTAGCCAAAGACAGACTAACTATGGCTACACCTTC. It specifies CASSQRQTNYGYTF. The full variable domain, its missing parts supplied by reference TRBV19 and TRBJ1-2, is DGGITQSPKYLFRKEGQNVTLSCEQNLNHDAMYWYRQDPGQGLRLIYYSQIVNDFQKGDIAEGYSVSREKKESFPLTVTSAQKNPTAFYLCASSQRQTNYGYTFGSGTRLTVV.

The genes are TRBV6-1 and TRBJ1-3; no definite D call. The CDR3 is 15 residues long. V dropped 3 bases and J dropped 0 bases, with 9 bases sitting between them. Germline CDR1 reads MNHNS; CDR2 reads SASEGT. The CDR3 DNA is TGTGCCAGCAGTGAGTCGGGGTCCTCTGGAAACACCATATATTTT. This codes for CASSESGSSGNTIYF.

The chain carries TRBV24-1 and TRBJ1-1, with D possibly being TRBD1 (5 bases). Germline V CDR1 and CDR2: KGHDR, SFDVKD. The CDR3 has 13 amino acids. Trimming pared 9 bases from V and 4 bases from J, leaving 14 bases between. The CDR3 coding sequence is TGTGCCACCGGGGGGGATACGAGCACTGAAGCTTTCTTT. It is translated as CATGGDTSTEAFF.

This clone came up once. The chain joins TRBV6-5 to TRBJ1-2, with 7 positions matching TRBD1. The ends lost 6 bases at V and 2 bases at J; junction bases unmatched: 6. The CDR3 is made up of 14 amino acids. Germline-derived CDR1 and CDR2 are MNHEY and SVGAGI. As DNA, the CDR3 is TGTGCCAGCAGAGACACAGGGGCCAACTATGGCTACACCTTC. Amino acids: CASRDTGANYGYTF.

The V and J genes are TRBV7-2 and TRBJ2-3; TRBD2 is a possible D gene (6 bases). The germline gives CDR1 SGHTA, CDR2 FQGNSA. The germline V and J ends were trimmed by 7 bases and 1 base, with 9 bases remaining between them. CDR3 size: 13 residues. The CDR3, as DNA: TGTGCCAGCACGGGGGAGGGCACAGATACGCAGTATTTT. Translated, it gives CASTGEGTDTQYF.

This rearrangement joins TRBV29-1 to TRBJ2-2; D unresolved. Germline V gives CDR1 SQVTM, CDR2 ANQGSEA. The V end was cut by 3 bases, the J end by 5 bases, with 10 bases between. The length of the CDR3 is 13 residues. The DNA of the CDR3 is TGCAGCGTTGATGGCGGTGGAACCGGGGAGCTGTTTTTT. Translating gives CSVDGGGTGELFF.

The chain links TRBV27 to TRBJ1-6; no reliable D call. The CDR3 sequence is 16 residues long. Germline V CDR1 and CDR2: MNHEY, SMNVEV (reference sequence). The ends were cut back, 7 bases at V and 7 bases at J, with 20 bases in the middle. The CDR3 DNA sequence: TGTGCCAGCACCCCGGGCTCGCAGGCCCCAAATTCACCCCTCCACTTT. Protein: CASTPGSQAPNSPLHF.

The chain uses TRBV2 and TRBJ1-4, with TRBD1 as a possible D gene (5 bases). Looked up from germline, CDR1 is SNHLY and CDR2 is FYNNEI. The CDR3 has 12 amino acids. V dropped 8 bases and J dropped 5 bases, with 9 bases sitting between them. The chain's CDR3 is CASGTGNEKLFF. Written as DNA, the CDR3 is TGTGCCAGCGGGACCGGGAATGAAAAACTGTTTTTT.

This chain links TRBV4-3 with TRBJ2-7; D ambiguous. This CDR3 contains 14 residues. V was trimmed by 1 base and J by 1 base, leaving 8 bases between them. In germline, CDR1 is LGHNA, CDR2 YSLEER. This CDR3 reads CASSQVRVSYEQYF. The DNA for the CDR3 is TGCGCCAGCAGCCAAGTAAGGGTTTCCTACGAGCAGTACTTC.

The chain links TRBV5-1 to TRBJ2-7; possible D gene TRBD1, 5 bases. The CDR3 totals 12 residues. Looked up from germline, CDR1 is SGHRS and CDR2 is YFSETQ. Trimming took 1 base from V and 10 from J, leaving 12 bases between them. Here the CDR3 DNA reads TGCGCCAGCAGCTTGATTCCACAGGATCAGTACTTC. Translation gives CASSLIPQDQYF.

The V gene is TRBV7-2, the J gene TRBJ1-1, with 7 bases that match TRBD1. V lost 4 bases to trimming and J lost 4 bases; unmatched junction nucleotides: 6. Germline assignment: CDR1 SGHTA and CDR2 FQGNSA. The CDR3 has 14 amino acids. The CDR3: CASSSRQGSTEAFF. CDR3 bases: TGTGCCAGCAGCTCCCGACAGGGAAGCACTGAAGCTTTCTTT.

This clone was counted a few times. The sample carries other DNA sequences with the same CDR3. The chain uses TRBV2 and TRBJ2-2, with D perhaps TRBD2 (7 bases). V was clipped by 7 bases and J by 2 bases, with 14 bases between them. Per the germline V gene, CDR1 is SNHLY and CDR2 is FYNNEI. The CDR3 totals 15 residues. The CDR3 sequence: CASTERGGNTGELFF. CDR3 DNA sequence: TGTGCCAGCACGGAAAGGGGGGGCAACACCGGGGAGCTGTTTTTT.

The CDR3 DNA is TGTGCCAGCAGCTTAGAGGCGACAGCGGGGAGCAATCAGCCCCAGCATTTT. Encoded protein: CASSLEATAGSNQPQHF. V usage is TRBV7-6 and J usage is TRBJ1-5; D possibly corresponds to TRBD1 (5 bases). CDR1 and CDR2 from the germline V gene are SGHVS and FNYEAQ. This CDR3 region has 17 residues. Trimming pared 1 base from V and 1 base from J, leaving 14 bases between.